A selection of T cell receptor beta chains follows, all from one sample in a study of blood T cell repertoires in COVID-19. Clones were read by immunoSEQ multiplex PCR, and TCRdb kept only the in-frame ones, dropping some. Of 100,000 to 110,000 clones in the sample, roughly 84% were seen once. Sequencing was done on a sample of peripheral blood. These receptors came from a man aged 30-40 years in a cohort sampled during active COVID-19. Each CDR3 is given with its conserved first and last residue. A D gene is named only where the DNA matches it firmly. Not all rows give a size; the values are once, few, many and, for expanded clones, a class.

V gene	clone size	D gene	J gene	CDR3 DNA	CDR3 protein
TRBV24-1	few	.	TRBJ1-2	TGTGCCACCAGTGATGGCGAGGGGGACTATGGCTACACCTTC	CATSDGEGDYGYTF
TRBV5-4	once	TRBD2	TRBJ2-1	TGTGCCAGCAGCCTGGGACTAGCGGGGGGGCTGCGAGAGCAGTTCTTC	CASSLGLAGGLREQFF
TRBV18	.	.	TRBJ1-5	TGTGCCAGCTCACCAAGACAGACAAAAAGCAATCAGCCCCAGCATTTT	CASSPRQTKSNQPQHF
TRBV6-1	.	.	TRBJ2-7	TGTGCCAGCAGTGAACCTGGGGACAACTCCTACGAGCAGTACTTC	CASSEPGDNSYEQYF
TRBV3-1/TRBV3-2	.	.	TRBJ2-3	TGTGCCAGCAGCCTCCGGGACTTACGAGATACGCAGTATTTT	CASSLRDLRDTQYF
TRBV4-3	.	.	TRBJ2-7	TGCGCCAGCAGCCAAGAGATCGCGGGACAGCTGACGAGCTACGAGCAGTACTTC	CASSQEIAGQLTSYEQYF
TRBV2	.	TRBD1	TRBJ2-7	TGTGCCAGCAGTTCAGGGGGCACCTACGAGCAGTACTTC	CASSSGGTYEQYF
TRBV2	.	TRBD1	TRBJ2-7	TGTGCCAGCAGGGGGACAGGCTCCCCCTACGAGCAGTACTTC	CASRGTGSPYEQYF
TRBV6-1	few	TRBD1	TRBJ1-5	TGTGCCAGCAGTGAAGGACAGGGGAAATATAGCAATCAGCCCCAGCATTTT	CASSEGQGKYSNQPQHF
TRBV4-1	.	TRBD1	TRBJ1-1	TGCGCCAGCAGCCGAGGACAGGGGGCCATGAACACTGAAGCTTTCTTT	CASSRGQGAMNTEAFF
TRBV4-1	few	.	TRBJ1-5	TGCGCCAGCAGCCAAGGAGGTGGTTTCGGCACTCAGCCCCAGCATTTT	CASSQGGGFGTQPQHF
TRBV5-8	.	.	TRBJ1-5	TGTGCCAGCAGCCTCGGGACAACGGCCTGGCAGCCCCAGCATTTT	CASSLGTTAWQPQHF
TRBV7-2	.	.	TRBJ1-2	TGTGCCAGCAGCTTACAACAGACTAACTATGGCTACACCTTC	CASSLQQTNYGYTF
TRBV6-6	once	.	TRBJ1-1	TGTGCCAGCACCCTTTCTGGGGGGTACACTGAAGCTTTCTTT	CASTLSGGYTEAFF
TRBV30	.	.	TRBJ2-5	TGTGCCTCCCGACCAGGGCCCGGGGAGACCCAGTACTTC	CASRPGPGETQYF
TRBV27	.	TRBD2	TRBJ2-3	TGTGCCAGCAGGAGACTAGCGGTCCCTACAGATACGCAGTATTTT	CASRRLAVPTDTQYF
TRBV7-2	.	TRBD1	TRBJ1-4	TGTGCCAGCAGCTTAGCGGGACAGGGAGGTGAAAAACTGTTTTTT	CASSLAGQGGEKLFF
TRBV5-1	.	.	TRBJ1-1	TGCGCCAGCAGCTTGTCTGGCGGAAACACTGAAGCTTTCTTT	CASSLSGGNTEAFF